The 7 T cell receptor beta chains below come from one sample, sequenced in a study of regulatory T cells in long-lasting Graves disease. Time point specified: newly diagnosed GD, antithyroid drugs for less than 3 months. PBMC-derived RNA was used for the TCR library. Construction of the TCR beta libraries employed iRepertoire HTBI primers in conjunction with Arm-PCR of CDR3 regions. Using its own MiXCR run on the multiplex PCR reads, TCRdb lists one record per CDR3 protein. The profile shows around 360,000 distinct CDR3 sequences, about 16% of them singletons. Separately, the same data were catalogued under a study of T cells in Graves' hyperthyroidism and ophthalmopathy.

Sequences were derived from peripheral blood mononuclear cells (PBMCs), sampled at new diagnosis, from a patient treated with antithyroid drugs. The receptors were sampled from a woman under 30 with Graves disease.

About this clonotype itself: This may be a read error, as it is one base from a much larger clone. The conserved closing phenylalanine or tryptophan is absent in this CDR3, likely reflecting a read error. The chain recombines TRBV6-1 with TRBJ2-5, with 13 bases fitting TRBD2. Per the germline V gene, CDR1 is MNHNS and CDR2 is SASEGT. CDR3 length: 15 residues. Trimming removed 5 bases from V and 3 bases from J; junction bases left unmatched: 3. The CDR3 here is CASSPGLAGKETQYL. CDR3 coding DNA: TGTGCCAGCAGTCCGGGACTAGCGGGGAAAGAGACCCAGTACCTC.

The rearrangement joins TRBV9 to TRBJ2-5, with 8 bases identical to TRBD2. Trimming cost V 0 bases and J 5 bases; bases outside gene matches: 6. This CDR3 region has 15 residues. Germline V gene data show CDR1 as SGDLS and CDR2 as YYNGEE. This CDR3 is CASSVEGGLVETQYF. The DNA of the CDR3 is TGTGCCAGCAGCGTAGAGGGGGGACTAGTGGAGACCCAGTACTTC.

Points on this clonotype: Given a much more abundant clone one base away, this may be a read error. The chain links TRBV20-1 to TRBJ2-7; D tentatively fits TRBD1 or TRBD2 (6 bases each). V was pared by 6 bases and J by 3 bases, with 12 bases between. The CDR3 sequence is 12 residues long. In germline, CDR1 is DFQATT, CDR2 SNEGSKA (reference sequence). The CDR3 DNA is TGCAGTGCGACAGGAGGGGACTACGAGCAGTACTTC. The encoded protein is CSATGGDYEQYF.

Many counts were recorded for this clonotype. The chain has TRBV3-1 and TRBJ2-1, with TRBD2 identical over 7 bases. Trimming at V came to 3 bases and at J to 0 bases, leaving 2 bases not matched to a gene. The CDR3 contains 15 residues. The germline V gene encodes CDR1 LGHDT and CDR2 YNNKEL (reference sequence). The CDR3 loop reads CASSHPGGSYNEQFF. The CDR3 DNA sequence: TGTGCCAGCAGCCACCCGGGGGGCTCCTACAATGAGCAGTTCTTC.

The rearrangement joins TRBV6-1 to TRBJ1-1; D ambiguous. With 6 bases removed from V and 1 base from J, the gap between germline ends came to 21 bases. The CDR3 extends over 17 amino acids. Germline lookup yields CDR1 MNHNS and CDR2 SASEGT. The CDR3 reads CASRRHIPDGKNTEAFF. The DNA of the CDR3 is TGTGCCAGCAGACGTCACATCCCGGACGGGAAGAACACTGAAGCTTTCTTT.

This clonotype was detected many times. This chain connects TRBV20-1 to TRBJ1-2; 7 bases align to TRBD1. Germline lookup yields CDR1 DFQATT and CDR2 SNEGSKA (reference sequence). The CDR3 is 14 amino acids. V was pared by 0 bases and J by 7 bases, with 8 bases of the junction left unmatched. The CDR3 DNA reads as TGCAGTGCTAGAGACCGGGACAGTCTGGGTGGCTACACCTTC. Its protein is CSARDRDSLGGYTF.

This clonotype was recorded many times. The chain carries TRBV3-1 and TRBJ2-1; D possibly corresponds to TRBD1 (5 bases). The tail of the sequence fits TRBJ2-5 better, so the J call may be wrong. Germline V gene lookup returns CDR1 LGHDT and CDR2 YNNKEL (reference sequence). The CDR3 runs 16 residues. CDR3 DNA: TGTGCCAGCAGCCGGGTTCCAGGGCGGCACCAAGAGACCCAGTACTTC. The encoded protein is CASSRVPGRHQETQYF.